The clone carrying this T cell receptor beta chain was found a few times. The record originates from a study of identical twins. Template switching introduced a universal primer site, and the cDNA bore unique molecular identifiers. From the 5' RACE reads, TCRdb called clonotypes with MiXCR, one entry per CDR3 protein. This sample carries under 900,000 distinct CDR3 sequences, about 12% of them seen once, and the ten largest clones take around 1.5%. Healthy Caucasian donors formed the entire cohort. These data also formed part of another study, on yellow fever vaccine responses in identical twins.

The receptor comes from a woman aged 18-29 years in good health. The sequencing sample was made of PBMCs.

The CDR3 DNA reads TGTGCCAGCAGTTTCCCCCCAGGACAGGATGAAGCTTTCTTT. Residues: CASSFPPGQDEAFF. V usage is TRBV6-5 and J usage is TRBJ1-1; 7 bases map to TRBD1. The V gene end was trimmed by 4 bases and the J gene end by 7 bases; junction bases not matched to a gene: 9. CDR3 length: 14 residues. CDR1 and CDR2 from the germline V gene are MNHEY and SVGAGI.